This T cell receptor beta chain is from a study of T cell repertoires in cytomegalovirus infection (dated by TCRdb to between 2019 and 2020). For context, the study as a whole: Peptide stimulations targeted recently identified HLA-C-restricted CMV epitopes, whose presentation resists viral immunomodulation, together with well-studied HLA-B-restricted epitopes. The HLA type of each donor mattered for the analysis, because public TCR beta signatures pointed to carriage of CMV infection along with the matching HLA type. Overall study outcomes, separate from this receptor: Carriers of CMV infection plus the relevant HLA type were discriminated by the cumulative frequency of public TCR beta family members in the study cohort and in an independent roughly 350-donor cohort. The ex vivo response was dominated by HLA-C-restricted CMV-specific TCR beta clonotypes, and the single most frequent clonotype in two of eight donors was supplied by these HLA-C-restricted clonotypes.

The instrument was an Illumina HiSeq 1500. Starting from the raw public reads, TCRdb applied fastp trimming at Q25, assembled clones with MiXCR and retained in-frame beta chains. Identical CDR3 protein sequences are pooled into one entry, listed with their most common genes and DNA. Within this sample are under 200,000 distinct CDR3 sequences, with roughly 21% of them counted one time only. Roughly 25% of the sample rests with the top ten. This clonotype has more than one count but fewer than ten. What this receptor recognizes is not known. Base quality data are lacking; no much larger clone is found one base away. The V end loses 7 bases and the J end loses 0 bases, and a stretch of 21 bases separates them. The CDR3 spans 17 residues, from the cysteine through the phenylalanine. Of all the DNA, just the CDR3 is kept, 51 bases in frame from base 1. The germline V gene provides CDR1 MNHEY and CDR2 SVGEGT.

What the treatment or condition label conveys for this sample: in vitro stimulation with specific CMV peptide epitopes to enrich CMV-specific T cells. The sample in question was CD8+ T cells from cultured PBMCs, obtained from culture after CMV antigen stimulation. The receptor comes from a human donor in good health (CMV status not recorded). Some clones in this sample may be carry-over from other donors' samples. The chain is assembled from TRBV6-2 or TRBV6-3 and TRBJ1-2; the D gene assignment is ambiguous. The base sequence is TGTGCCAGCACTGAAGGACGAAAATCGCGGCCTAACTATGGCTACACCTTC. This is translated as CASTEGRKSRPNYGYTF.